This T cell receptor (beta chain) comes out of a study of cytomegalovirus exposure and HLA in healthy donors. As to this clone: The antigen remains unidentified.

Overall study findings and caveats: Later analysis associated a missense DCLRE1C variant with TCR beta V- and J-gene trimming.

Germline-derived CDR1 and CDR2 are SGHTA and FQGNSA. This CDR3 comprises 16 residues. The trim removed 0 bases at V and 5 bases at J, leaving 5 bases unmatched. Healthy bone marrow donors made up the cohort. It was with 60 Vbeta and 13 Jbeta primers that the PCR ran. TCRdb keeps only in-frame clones here, not all; method: immunoSEQ multiplex PCR. The table has approximately 130,000 clones, around 82% seen once. The clonotype originates from a man aged 50-60 years in good health and CMV-seronegative. Input material: PBMCs. The J gene is TRBJ2-5, the V gene TRBV7-2; 11 bases line up with TRBD1. The CDR3 sequence is CASSLAGGQGGETQYF. CDR3 nucleotides: TGTGCCAGCAGCTTAGCGGGGGGACAGGGGGGGGAGACCCAGTACTTC.